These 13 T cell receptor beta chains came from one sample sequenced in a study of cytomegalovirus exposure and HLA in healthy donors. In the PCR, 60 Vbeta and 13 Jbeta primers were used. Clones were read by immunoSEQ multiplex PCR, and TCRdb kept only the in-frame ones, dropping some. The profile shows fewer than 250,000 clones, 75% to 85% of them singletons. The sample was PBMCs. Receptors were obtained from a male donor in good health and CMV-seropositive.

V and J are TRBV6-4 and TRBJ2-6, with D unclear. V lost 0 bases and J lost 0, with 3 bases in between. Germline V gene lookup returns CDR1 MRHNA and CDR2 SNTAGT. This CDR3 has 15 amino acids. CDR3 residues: CASSDSRSGANVLTF. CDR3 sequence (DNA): TGTGCCAGCAGTGACTCGCGCTCTGGGGCCAACGTCCTGACTTTC.

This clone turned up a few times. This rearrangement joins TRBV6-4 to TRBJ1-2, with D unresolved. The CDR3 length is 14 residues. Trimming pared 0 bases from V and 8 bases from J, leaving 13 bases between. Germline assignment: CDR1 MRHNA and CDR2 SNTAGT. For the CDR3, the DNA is TGTGCCAGCAGTGACTCGGACGGGATCGGGGGCTACACCTTC. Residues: CASSDSDGIGGYTF.

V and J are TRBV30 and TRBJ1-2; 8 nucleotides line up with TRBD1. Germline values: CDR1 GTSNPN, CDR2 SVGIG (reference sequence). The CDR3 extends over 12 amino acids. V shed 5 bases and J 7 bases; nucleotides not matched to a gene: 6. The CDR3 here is CAWGQGAFGYTF. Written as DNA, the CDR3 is TGTGCCTGGGGCCAGGGGGCGTTTGGCTACACCTTC.

Here the CDR3 DNA reads TGTGCCAGCGTAAGGACAGCGCAAGAGACCCAGTACTTC. Residues: CASVRTAQETQYF. The rearrangement uses TRBV6-1 and TRBJ2-5; maybe TRBD1 (6 bases). V lost 8 bases and J lost 2, with 12 bases in between. Germline V CDR1 and CDR2: MNHNS, SASEGT. This CDR3 region has 13 residues.

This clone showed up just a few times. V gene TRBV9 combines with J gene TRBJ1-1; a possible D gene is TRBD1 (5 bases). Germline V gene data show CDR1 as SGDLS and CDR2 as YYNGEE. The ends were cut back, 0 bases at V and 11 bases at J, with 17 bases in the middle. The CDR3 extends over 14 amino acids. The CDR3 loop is CASSVDGTRGGAFF. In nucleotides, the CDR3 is TGTGCCAGCAGCGTAGATGGGACTCGGGGAGGGGCTTTCTTT.

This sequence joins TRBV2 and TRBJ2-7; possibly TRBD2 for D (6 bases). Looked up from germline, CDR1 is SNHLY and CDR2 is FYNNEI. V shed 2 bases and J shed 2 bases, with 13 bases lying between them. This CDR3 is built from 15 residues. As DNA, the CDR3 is TGTGCCAGCAGTGAAAAGGGGAGGCAGGCCTACGAGCAGTACTTC. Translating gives CASSEKGRQAYEQYF.

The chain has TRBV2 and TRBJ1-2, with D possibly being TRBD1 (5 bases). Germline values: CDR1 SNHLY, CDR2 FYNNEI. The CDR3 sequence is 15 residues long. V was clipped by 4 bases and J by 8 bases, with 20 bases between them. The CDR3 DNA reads TGTGCCAGCAGTGCGACAGAGGCATCTTATTTCGGCTACACCTTC. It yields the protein CASSATEASYFGYTF.

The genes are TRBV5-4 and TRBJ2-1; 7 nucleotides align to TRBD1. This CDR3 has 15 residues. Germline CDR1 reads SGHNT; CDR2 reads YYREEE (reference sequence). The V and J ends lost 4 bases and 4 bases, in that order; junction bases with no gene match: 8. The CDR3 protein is CASSPDRAIYNEQFF. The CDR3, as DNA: TGTGCCAGCAGCCCAGACAGGGCTATTTACAATGAGCAGTTCTTC. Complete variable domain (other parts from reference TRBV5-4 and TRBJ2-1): ETGVTQSPTHLIKTRGQQVTLRCSSQSGHNTVSWYQQALGQGPQFIFQYYREEENGRGNFPPRFSGLQFPNYSSELNVNALELDDSALYLCASSPDRAIYNEQFFGPGTRLTVL.

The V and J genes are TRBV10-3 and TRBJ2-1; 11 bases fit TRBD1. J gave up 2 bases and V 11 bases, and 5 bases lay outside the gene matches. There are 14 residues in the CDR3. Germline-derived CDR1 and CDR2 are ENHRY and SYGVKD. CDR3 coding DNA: TGTGCCTCTCAGGGACAGGGGGCCTACAATGAGCAGTTCTTC. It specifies CASQGQGAYNEQFF.

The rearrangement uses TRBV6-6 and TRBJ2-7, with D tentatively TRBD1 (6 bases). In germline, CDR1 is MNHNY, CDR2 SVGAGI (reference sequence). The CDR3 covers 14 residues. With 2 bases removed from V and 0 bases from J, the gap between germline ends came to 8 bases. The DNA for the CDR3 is TGTGCCAGCAGTTACGGACAGCCCTCCTACGAGCAGTACTTC. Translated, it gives CASSYGQPSYEQYF.

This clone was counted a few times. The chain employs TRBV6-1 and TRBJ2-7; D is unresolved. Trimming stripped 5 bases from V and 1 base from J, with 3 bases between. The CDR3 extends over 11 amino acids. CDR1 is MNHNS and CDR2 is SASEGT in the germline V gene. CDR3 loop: CASSQSYEQYF. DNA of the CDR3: TGTGCCAGCAGTCAGTCCTACGAGCAGTACTTC.

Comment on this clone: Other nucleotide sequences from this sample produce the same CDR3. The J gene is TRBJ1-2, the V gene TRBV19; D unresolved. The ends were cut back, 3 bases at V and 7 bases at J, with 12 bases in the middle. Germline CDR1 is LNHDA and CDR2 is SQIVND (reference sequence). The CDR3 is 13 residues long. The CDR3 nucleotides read TGTGCCAGTAGTATTGGAGAGGGCGGTGGCTACACCTTC. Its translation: CASSIGEGGGYTF.

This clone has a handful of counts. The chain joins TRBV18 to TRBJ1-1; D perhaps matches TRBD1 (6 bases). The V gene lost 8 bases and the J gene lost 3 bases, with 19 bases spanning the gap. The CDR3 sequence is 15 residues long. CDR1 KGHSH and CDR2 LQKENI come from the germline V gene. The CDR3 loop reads CASHGAGAVDTEAFF. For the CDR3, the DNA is TGTGCCAGCCACGGGGCAGGGGCGGTAGACACTGAAGCTTTCTTT.